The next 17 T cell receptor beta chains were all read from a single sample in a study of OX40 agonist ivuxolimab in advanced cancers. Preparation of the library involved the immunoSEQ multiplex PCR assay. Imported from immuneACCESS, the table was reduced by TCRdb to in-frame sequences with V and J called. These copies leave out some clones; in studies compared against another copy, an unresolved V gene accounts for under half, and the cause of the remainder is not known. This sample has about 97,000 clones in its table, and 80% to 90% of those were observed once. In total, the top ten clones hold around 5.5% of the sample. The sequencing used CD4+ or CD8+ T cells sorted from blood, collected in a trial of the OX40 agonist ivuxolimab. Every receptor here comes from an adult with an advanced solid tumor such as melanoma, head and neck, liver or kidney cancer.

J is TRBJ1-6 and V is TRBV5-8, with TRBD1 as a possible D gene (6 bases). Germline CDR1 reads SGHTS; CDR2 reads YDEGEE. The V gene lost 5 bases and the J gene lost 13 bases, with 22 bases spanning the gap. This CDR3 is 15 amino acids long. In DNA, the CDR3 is TGTGCCAGCAGGCCCCTACAGGGAAGGAGGATGCCCCTCCACTTT. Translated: CASRPLQGRRMPLHF.

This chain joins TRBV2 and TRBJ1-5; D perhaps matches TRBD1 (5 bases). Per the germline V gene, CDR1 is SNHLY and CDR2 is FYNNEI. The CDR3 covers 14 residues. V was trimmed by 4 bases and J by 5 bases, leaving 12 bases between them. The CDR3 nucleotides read TGTGCCAGCAGTGCAGGGACGGGATATCAGCCCCAGCATTTT. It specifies CASSAGTGYQPQHF.

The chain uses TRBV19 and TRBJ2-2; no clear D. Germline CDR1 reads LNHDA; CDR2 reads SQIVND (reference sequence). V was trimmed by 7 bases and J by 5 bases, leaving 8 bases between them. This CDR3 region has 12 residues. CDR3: CASMRETGELFF. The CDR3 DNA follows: TGTGCCAGTATGCGCGAGACCGGGGAGCTGTTTTTT.

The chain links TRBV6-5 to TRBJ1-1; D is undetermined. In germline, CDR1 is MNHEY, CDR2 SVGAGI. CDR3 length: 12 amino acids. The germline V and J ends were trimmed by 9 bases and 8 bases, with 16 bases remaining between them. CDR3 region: CASSPTRTEAFF. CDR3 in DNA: TGTGCCAGTTCCCCCACACGGACCGAAGCTTTCTTT.

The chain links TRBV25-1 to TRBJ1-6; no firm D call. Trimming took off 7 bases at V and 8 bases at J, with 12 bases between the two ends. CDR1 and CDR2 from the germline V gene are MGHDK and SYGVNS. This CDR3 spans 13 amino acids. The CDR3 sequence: CASKGWADSPLHF. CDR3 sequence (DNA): TGTGCCAGCAAGGGTTGGGCGGATTCACCCCTCCACTTT.

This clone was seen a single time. CDR3 loop: CSVRAEGGNTIYF. DNA for the CDR3: TGCAGCGTTCGGGCAGAGGGTGGAAACACCATATATTTT. The chain employs TRBV29-1 and TRBJ1-3, with D hard to call. CDR1 is SQVTM, CDR2 ANQGSEA, per germline. The CDR3 runs to 13 residues. V was shortened by 5 bases and J by 3 bases, with 11 bases between the two germline ends.

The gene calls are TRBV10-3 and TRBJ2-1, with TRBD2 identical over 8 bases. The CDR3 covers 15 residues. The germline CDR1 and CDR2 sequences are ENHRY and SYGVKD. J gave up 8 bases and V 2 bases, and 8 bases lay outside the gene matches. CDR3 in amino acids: CAISERTGGRDEQFF. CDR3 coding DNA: TGTGCCATCAGTGAGCGGACGGGAGGGAGAGATGAGCAGTTCTTC.

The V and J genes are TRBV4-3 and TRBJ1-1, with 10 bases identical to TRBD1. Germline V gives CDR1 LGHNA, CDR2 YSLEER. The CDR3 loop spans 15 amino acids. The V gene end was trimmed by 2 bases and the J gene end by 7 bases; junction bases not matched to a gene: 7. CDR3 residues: CASSQQDRGVGEAFF. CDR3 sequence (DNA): TGCGCCAGCAGCCAACAGGACAGGGGGGTAGGTGAAGCTTTCTTT.

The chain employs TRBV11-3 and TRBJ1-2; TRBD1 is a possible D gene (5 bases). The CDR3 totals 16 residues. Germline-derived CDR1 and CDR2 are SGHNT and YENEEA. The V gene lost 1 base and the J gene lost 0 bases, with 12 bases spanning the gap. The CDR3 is CASSLVGGSANYGYTF. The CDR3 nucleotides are TGTGCCAGCAGCTTAGTTGGGGGGTCGGCTAACTATGGCTACACCTTC. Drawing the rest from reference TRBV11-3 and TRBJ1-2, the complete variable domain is EAGVVQSPRYKIIEKKQPVAFWCNPISGHNTLYWYLQNLGQGPELLIRYENEEAVDDSQLPKDRFSAERLKGVDSTLKIQPAELGDSAVYLCASSLVGGSANYGYTFGSGTRLTVV.

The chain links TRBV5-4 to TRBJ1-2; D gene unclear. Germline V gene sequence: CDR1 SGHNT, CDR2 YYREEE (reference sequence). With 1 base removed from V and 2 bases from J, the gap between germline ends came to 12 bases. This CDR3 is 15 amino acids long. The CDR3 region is CASSLLQANNYGYTF. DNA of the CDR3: TGTGCCAGCAGCTTGTTGCAGGCCAACAACTATGGCTACACCTTC.

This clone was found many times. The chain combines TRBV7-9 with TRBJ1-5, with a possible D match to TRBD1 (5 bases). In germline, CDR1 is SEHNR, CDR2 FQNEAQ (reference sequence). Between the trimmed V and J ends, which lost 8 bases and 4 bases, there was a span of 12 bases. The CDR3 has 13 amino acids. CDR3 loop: CASGPGTNQPQHF. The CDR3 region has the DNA TGTGCCAGCGGACCCGGGACTAATCAGCCCCAGCATTTT.

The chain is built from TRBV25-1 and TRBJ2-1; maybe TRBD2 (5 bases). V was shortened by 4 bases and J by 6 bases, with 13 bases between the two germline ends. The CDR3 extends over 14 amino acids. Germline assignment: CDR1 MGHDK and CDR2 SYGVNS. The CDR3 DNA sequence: TGTGCCAGCAGTGGGGATCGGGAAGCCAATGAGCAGTTCTTC. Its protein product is CASSGDREANEQFF.

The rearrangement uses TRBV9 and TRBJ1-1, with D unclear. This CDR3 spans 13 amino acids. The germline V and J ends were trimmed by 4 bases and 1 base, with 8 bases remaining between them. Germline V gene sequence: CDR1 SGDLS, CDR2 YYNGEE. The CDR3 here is CASSPEENTEAFF. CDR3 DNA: TGTGCCAGCAGCCCCGAAGAGAACACTGAAGCTTTCTTT.

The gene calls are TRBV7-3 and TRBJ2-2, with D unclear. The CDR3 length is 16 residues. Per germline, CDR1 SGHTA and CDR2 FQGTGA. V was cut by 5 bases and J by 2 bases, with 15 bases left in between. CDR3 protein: CASSPNAGVNTGELFF. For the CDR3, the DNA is TGTGCCAGCAGCCCCAATGCTGGGGTTAACACCGGGGAGCTGTTTTTT.

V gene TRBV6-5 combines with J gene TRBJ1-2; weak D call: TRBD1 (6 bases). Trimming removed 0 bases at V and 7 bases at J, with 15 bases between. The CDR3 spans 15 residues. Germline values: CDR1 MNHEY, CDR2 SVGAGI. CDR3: CASSYSKADRSGYTF. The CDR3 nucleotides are TGTGCCAGCAGTTACTCGAAGGCTGACAGGAGTGGCTACACCTTC.

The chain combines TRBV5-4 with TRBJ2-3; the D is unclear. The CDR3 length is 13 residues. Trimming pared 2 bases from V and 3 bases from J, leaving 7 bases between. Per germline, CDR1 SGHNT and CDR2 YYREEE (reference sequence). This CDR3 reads CASSLYETDTQYF. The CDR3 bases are TGTGCCAGCAGCTTATATGAAACAGATACGCAGTATTTT.

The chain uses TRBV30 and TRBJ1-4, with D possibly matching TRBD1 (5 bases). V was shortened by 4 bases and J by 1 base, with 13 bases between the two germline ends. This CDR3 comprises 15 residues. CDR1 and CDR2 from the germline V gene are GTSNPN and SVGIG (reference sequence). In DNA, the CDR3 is TGTGCCTGGACCAGGGCGGCGGTAACTAATGAAAAACTGTTTTTT. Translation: CAWTRAAVTNEKLFF.